Below, one T cell receptor (beta chain) is given with its context. The data derive from a study of T cells in tumors after PD-1 blockade. Clones were read by immunoSEQ multiplex PCR, and TCRdb kept only the in-frame ones, dropping some. The table lists around 35,000 clones, roughly 73% of them singletons, with 30% to 50% in the top ten. Here the sequenced sample was PBMCs, taken after anti-PD-1 treatment. The sequence came from a human donor with basal cell carcinoma.

The CDR3 protein is CASSLLGGQIETYEQYF. CDR3 bases: TGTGCCAGCAGCTTATTGGGGGGGCAAATAGAGACCTACGAGCAGTACTTC. V usage is TRBV7-2 and J usage is TRBJ2-7; D is perhaps TRBD2 (7 bases). This CDR3 has 17 amino acids. Germline V CDR1 and CDR2: SGHTA, FQGNSA. Trimming took off 2 bases at V and 2 bases at J, with 19 bases between the two ends.